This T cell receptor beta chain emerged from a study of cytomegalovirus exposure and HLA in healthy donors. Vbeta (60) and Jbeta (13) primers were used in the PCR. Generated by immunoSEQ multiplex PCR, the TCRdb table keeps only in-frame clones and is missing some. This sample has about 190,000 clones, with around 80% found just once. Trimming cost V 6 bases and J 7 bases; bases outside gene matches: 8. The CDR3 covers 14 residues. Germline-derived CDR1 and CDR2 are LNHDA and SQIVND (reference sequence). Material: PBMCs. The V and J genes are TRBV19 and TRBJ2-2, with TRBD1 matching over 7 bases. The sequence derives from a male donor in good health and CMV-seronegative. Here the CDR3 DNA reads TGTGCCAGTAGACACACGACAGGGTACGGGGAGCTGTTTTTT. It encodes CASRHTTGYGELFF.